In its sample, the clone carrying this TCR beta chain was seen a few times. The antigen is undetermined. The sequenced template was cDNA made from the entire isolated RNA. Sequenced by immunoSEQ multiplex PCR; TCRdb stores in-frame clones only, minus some. The sample consists of hundreds of thousands of clones, over 12% of them appearing once. This record comes from a study of beta chain features in type 1 diabetes. Study-wide points: Cells that show high TCR expression could be over-represented by cDNA sequencing.

Trimming cost V 5 bases and J 5 bases; bases outside gene matches: 12. The CDR3 sequence is 19 residues long. The V gene's germline CDR1 is PRHDT and CDR2 FYEKMQ (reference sequence). The chain couples TRBV13 to TRBJ2-4; 16 bases align to TRBD2. The clonotype was recovered from a woman in her thirties or forties in good health. Input material: naive CD4+ T cells from blood. CDR3: CASSRVPGLAGGPENIQYF. The CDR3 DNA reads as TGTGCCAGCAGCCGAGTCCCGGGACTAGCGGGGGGGCCAGAAAACATTCAGTACTTC.